Presented here are 20 T cell receptor beta chains from one specimen sequenced in a study of T cell repertoires in cytomegalovirus infection. Each CDR3 protein is one row after TCRdb ran MiXCR on the reads. The sample has hundreds of thousands of distinct CDR3 sequences; 30% to 35% are singletons. Their cognate antigens are unknown. Specimen: cultured PBMCs, collected from culture after CMV antigen stimulation. The receptors come from a human donor in good health (CMV status not recorded). Some clones in this sample may be carry-over from other donors' samples.

V is TRBV20-1 and J is TRBJ2-3; 9 bases are a match to TRBD2. J gave up 4 bases and V 0 bases, and 11 bases lay outside the gene matches. The CDR3 totals 17 residues. Per the germline V gene, CDR1 is DFQATT and CDR2 is SNEGSKA (reference sequence). CDR3 amino acids: CSARDLVGAGGADTQYF. In DNA form, the CDR3 reads TGCAGTGCTAGAGATCTAGTTGGAGCGGGAGGCGCAGATACGCAGTATTTT.

This CDR3 is CASSATQGYEQYF. The DNA of the CDR3 is TGTGCCAGTAGTGCCACACAGGGCTACGAGCAGTACTTC. This chain links TRBV19 with TRBJ2-7; TRBD1 is a possible D gene (6 bases). With 5 bases removed from V and 3 bases from J, the gap between germline ends came to 11 bases. CDR3 length equals 13 residues. Germline CDR1 reads LNHDA; CDR2 reads SQIVND (reference sequence). Variable domain in full (rest from reference TRBV19 and TRBJ2-7): DGGITQSPKYLFRKEGQNVTLSCEQNLNHDAMYWYRQDPGQGLRLIYYSQIVNDFQKGDIAEGYSVSREKKESFPLTVTSAQKNPTAFYLCASSATQGYEQYFGPGTRLTVT.

This clonotype has only a few counts. V usage is TRBV7-2 and J usage is TRBJ2-5; D not resolved. The CDR3 covers 16 residues. Trimming left V 8 bases short and J 4 bases short, with 23 bases between. Germline V gives CDR1 SGHTA, CDR2 FQGNSA. The CDR3: CASENPMSAFPETQYF. The CDR3 DNA reads as TGTGCCAGCGAGAACCCGATGTCTGCATTCCCAGAGACCCAGTACTTC.

This clonotype appeared a few times. The chain couples TRBV18 to TRBJ2-7, with unresolved D. In germline, CDR1 is KGHSH, CDR2 LQKENI. V was trimmed by 6 bases and J by 7 bases, leaving 19 bases between them. This CDR3 region has 14 residues. The CDR3 bases are TGTGCCAGCTCCATCAGAGGAGAAAGTGGGGAGCAGTACGTC. It encodes CASSIRGESGEQYV.

The chain links TRBV5-1 to TRBJ2-2, with a weak D call TRBD2 (5 bases). Trimming took off 0 bases at V and 5 bases at J, with 14 bases between the two ends. The CDR3 is made up of 16 amino acids. Looked up from germline, CDR1 is SGHRS and CDR2 is YFSETQ. The CDR3 nucleotides read TGCGCCAGCAGCTTGGATCCACGCGGCGGGACCGGGGAGCTGTTTTTT. Translated, it gives CASSLDPRGGTGELFF.

This clonotype appeared a few times. The rearrangement joins TRBV11-2 to TRBJ2-7, with a weak D call TRBD2 (5 bases). Between the trimmed V and J ends, which lost 1 base and 0 bases, there was a span of 10 bases. CDR1 is SGHAT, CDR2 FQNNGV, per germline. The CDR3 extends over 15 amino acids. CDR3 residues: CASSLGSGSSYEQYV. In DNA, the CDR3 is TGTGCCAGCAGCTTAGGGTCGGGGAGCTCCTACGAGCAGTACGTC.

The chain carries TRBV7-2 and TRBJ1-6, with TRBD1 matching 8 bases. After removal of 5 bases from V and 10 bases from J, the junction contained 7 bases not matched to a gene. This CDR3 is built from 14 residues. In germline, CDR1 is SGHTA, CDR2 FQGNSA. CDR3 DNA: TGTGCCAGCAGCGCCGTGACAGGGGAGTCACCCCTCCACTTT. It codes for CASSAVTGESPLHF.

J is TRBJ2-1 and V is TRBV19, with TRBD2 matching 8 bases. V trimming: 4 bases; J trimming: 9 bases; junction bases outside the gene matches: 11. CDR1 LNHDA and CDR2 SQIVND come from the germline V gene (reference sequence). The CDR3 consists of 15 residues. The CDR3 loop reads CASSTPGLGIGEQFF. DNA for the CDR3: TGTGCCAGTAGTACCCCGGGACTAGGAATCGGTGAGCAGTTCTTC.

This rearrangement joins TRBV7-2 to TRBJ2-7; 7 nucleotides match TRBD1. The CDR3 contains 16 residues. The V segment lost 5 bases and the J segment 0 bases; nucleotides outside the gene matches: 10. Germline-derived CDR1 and CDR2 are SGHTA and FQGNSA. This CDR3 is CASSPRSDRRSYEQYF. The CDR3 DNA reads TGTGCCAGCAGCCCACGTTCGGACAGGCGCTCCTACGAGCAGTACTTC.

In nucleotides, the CDR3 is TGTGCCAGCGGAGGCGGGACTCACACCGATACGCAGTATTTT. Residues: CASGGGTHTDTQYF. The rearrangement joins TRBV7-6 to TRBJ2-3; TRBD2 might be the D (6 bases). The CDR3 has 14 amino acids. V was cut by 8 bases and J by 6 bases, with 18 bases left in between. Germline CDR1 is SGHVS and CDR2 is FNYEAQ. Together with reference TRBV7-6 and TRBJ2-3, the CDR3 gives the full variable domain: GAGVSQSPRYKVTKRGQDVALRCDPISGHVSLYWYRQALGQGPEFLTYFNYEAQQDKSGLPNDRFSAERPEGSISTLTIQRTEQRDSAMYRCASGGGTHTDTQYFGPGTRLTVL.

This clonotype was seen more than once but under ten times. The genes are TRBV27 and TRBJ2-7, with 9 nucleotides matching TRBD2. The CDR3 sequence is 18 residues long. In germline, CDR1 is MNHEY, CDR2 SMNVEV (reference sequence). The J segment lost 0 bases and the V segment lost 6 bases, leaving 15 bases of the junction unmatched. CDR3 protein: CASSRPTGLALSSYEQYF. CDR3 nucleotide sequence: TGTGCCAGCAGCCGACCGACCGGACTAGCGCTGAGCTCCTACGAGCAGTACTTC.

V and J are TRBV9 and TRBJ2-3; D possibly uses TRBD1 or TRBD2 (6 bases each). Per germline, CDR1 SGDLS and CDR2 YYNGEE. Trimming pared 0 bases from V and 2 bases from J, leaving 10 bases between. The CDR3 is made up of 15 amino acids. The CDR3 sequence is CASSVAGAPTDTQYF. The CDR3 nucleotides read TGTGCCAGCAGCGTAGCGGGGGCGCCCACAGATACGCAGTATTTT.

This clonotype has a count of ten or more. V gene TRBV7-2 combines with J gene TRBJ2-1; 13 nucleotides align to TRBD2. Germline V lookup: CDR1 SGHTA, CDR2 FQGNSA. The CDR3 consists of 19 residues. V lost 1 base, J lost 3 bases, and 9 bases stayed unmatched. The CDR3 loop reads CASSLDGTSGIHFYNEQFF. In nucleotides, the CDR3 is TGTGCCAGCAGCTTAGATGGGACTAGCGGGATACACTTCTACAATGAGCAGTTCTTC.

This rearrangement joins TRBV27 to TRBJ1-2, with no clear D. Trimming took off 4 bases at V and 5 bases at J, with 5 bases between the two ends. CDR1 and CDR2 (germline): MNHEY, SMNVEV (reference sequence). The CDR3 runs to 11 residues. CDR3 in amino acids: CASSSKYGYTF. CDR3 nucleotide sequence: TGTGCCAGCAGTTCCAAATATGGCTACACCTTC.

The chain has TRBV4-3 and TRBJ2-2; possibly TRBD2 for D (5 bases). The CDR3 is 14 residues long. Germline CDR1 is LGHNA and CDR2 is YSLEER. V shed 0 bases and J shed 8 bases, with 10 bases lying between them. CDR3 DNA: TGCGCCAGCAGCCAAGATCTTGGCGGGGGGGAGCTGTTTTTT. Translated: CASSQDLGGGELFF.

V and J are TRBV19 and TRBJ1-5, with a possible D match to TRBD1 (5 bases). This CDR3 has 13 residues. The germline V gene encodes CDR1 LNHDA and CDR2 SQIVND (reference sequence). V lost 7 bases to trimming and J lost 5 bases, with 12 bases between them. CDR3 DNA: TGTGCCAGTATTGCTATGGGGGATCAGCCCCAGCATTTT. Protein: CASIAMGDQPQHF.

This clonotype has just a few counts. The CDR3 DNA reads TGTGCCAGCAGCGCCGAGCCTGGGGCTAATGAAAAACTGTTTTTT. Translating it yields CASSAEPGANEKLFF. The chain uses TRBV7-2 and TRBJ1-4; D not resolved. From germline, CDR1 is SGHTA and CDR2 FQGNSA. This CDR3 is built from 15 residues. V shed 5 bases and J shed 3 bases, with 13 bases lying between them.

This clonotype was seen only once. The chain employs TRBV5-1 and TRBJ2-7; D is perhaps TRBD1 (6 bases). The CDR3 runs to 15 residues. Germline V gives CDR1 SGHRS, CDR2 YFSETQ. Trimming removed 0 bases at V and 5 bases at J, with 15 bases between. CDR3 sequence (DNA): TGCGCCAGCAGCTTGGGGACAGCCTTAACGAACGAGCAGTACGTC. It encodes CASSLGTALTNEQYV.

This clonotype was seen a few times. The chain uses TRBV7-8 and TRBJ2-1; 8 nucleotides align to TRBD2. The germline gives CDR1 SGHVS, CDR2 FQNEAQ. J lost 4 bases, V lost 2 bases, and 7 bases had no gene match. The CDR3 sequence is 16 residues long. CDR3 DNA: TGTGCCAGCAGCTTAACCAGCGGGAGCATATACAATGAGCAGTTCTTC. Its protein is CASSLTSGSIYNEQFF.

This clonotype has a handful of counts. The chain couples TRBV6-2 or TRBV6-3 to TRBJ2-7; tentatively, D is TRBD2 (6 bases). The CDR3 has 16 amino acids. V was cut by 2 bases and J by 0 bases, with 14 bases left in between. Per the germline V gene, CDR1 is MNHEY and CDR2 is SVGEGT. In DNA form, the CDR3 reads TGTGCCAGCAGTTACCCCGGACTAAAAGGCTCCTACGAGCAGTACGTC. Its translation is CASSYPGLKGSYEQYV.